Listed here is a single T cell receptor beta chain. It lacks a known antigen. One base away there is no much larger clone; base qualities are not given. These data come from a study of post-analysis software for immune sequencing data (dated by TCRdb to about 2015). Regarding the study in general: The recorded disease courses included relapsing-remitting, secondary progressive and progressive-relapsing multiple sclerosis, and some patients had no subtype annotation. The patient repertoires were set against around ten previously published healthy control repertoires from donors whose ages ranged from roughly 6 to 26 years. A subset of samples was prepared in parallel using single-end sample barcoding, then pooled and co-amplified after Illumina adapter ligation.

Trimming at the junction amounts to 2 bases on V and 0 bases on J, and the germline ends lie 7 bases apart. Sequences SEHNR (CDR1) and FQNEAQ (CDR2) are obtained from the germline V gene (reference sequence). The CDR3 starts with the cysteine, ends with the phenylalanine, and has 14 residues. Of the read, only the CDR3 DNA is kept; its 42 bases are in frame from base 1. To demonstrate the VDJtools post-analysis software, TCR beta repertoires were profiled from the peripheral blood of about 13 young patients with multiple sclerosis. The multiple sclerosis patients were children and adolescents ranging in age from roughly 6 to 16 years. The library was prepared using PCR. The data were produced on an Illumina HiSeq 2500. To reduce PCR and sequencing biases, unique molecular identifiers were incorporated into the TCR beta cDNA libraries. Roughly 500,000 cDNA molecules were obtained per 1 to 10 million input T cells, so each molecule approximated one T cell. Patient libraries were prepared and sequenced with the same protocol used for the earlier healthy control dataset. Samples belonging to the same batch were prepared together, multiplexed and sequenced on a shared HiSeq lane. The study's processing was this. Raw barcoded reads were processed with MIGEC, discarding single-read molecular identifier groups before consensus assembly and CDR3 extraction. VDJtools was used for post-analysis of the clonotype tables, and diversity was normalized by down-sampling every dataset to the size of the smallest sample. Repertoire overlap clustering matched CDR3 amino acid but not nucleotide sequences to correct batch-related cross-sample contamination. TCRdb trimmed the raw reads at Q25, called clones with MiXCR and kept productive beta chains. CDR3 protein sequences are deduplicated, and each keeps its most common genes and DNA. The V and J calls follow TCRdb's processing rather than the paper's. This sample lists about 460,000 distinct CDR3 sequences; roughly 45% were detected once. The ten largest clonotypes hold about 12% of the sample.

Paper-wide results and their limitations: Direct clustering with F measure revealed strong co-clustering of samples prepared in the same batch, which led to a batch-effect correction. Compared with controls, multiple sclerosis patients had significantly lower normalized Chao1 diversity, a finding suggesting substantial peripheral T-cell clonal expansion. The multiple sclerosis patient group was slightly younger than the control group. Four or five TRBV segments, including TRBV5-6, TRBV5-1 and TRBV20-1, were significantly more frequent in patients than controls.

Specimen: blood. Rearrangement joined TRBV7-9 to TRBJ1-1, with no confident D gene call. The receptor was isolated from a girl aged 10 to 17 with multiple sclerosis. The DNA is as follows: TGTGCCAGCAGCTTAAACGCCATGAACACTGAAGCTTTCTTT. This sequence encodes CASSLNAMNTEAFF.